The TCR beta chain described here comes from a study of T-cell reconstitution after alpha-beta-depleted transplantation in children. Study-level points and caveats: After transplant, at about two months, alpha-beta T cells were reportedly derived from several hundred expanded graft clones. The study traced high day-60 TCRbeta diversity in some patients to surviving recipient T cells and thymic progenitors. After one year, T-cell counts and TCRbeta diversity mostly came from new T cells.

Preparation of the TCRbeta library used unique molecular identifiers. One entry per CDR3 protein, called by TCRdb with MiXCR from the PCR reads. The data contain 450,000 to 700,000 distinct CDR3 sequences, 25% to 30% of them singletons. This CDR3 has 16 amino acids. Germline V CDR1 and CDR2: SGHVS, FQNEAQ. The V and J ends lost 1 base and 1 base respectively, with 13 bases between them. On this clonotype: Its specificity is unknown.

This material consisted of PBMCs, taken before TCRalphabeta/CD19-depleted stem cell transplant. V usage is TRBV7-8 and J usage is TRBJ1-1; no reliable D call. The TCR was taken from a boy in the first two years of life with Wiskott-Aldrich syndrome, due to receive a stem cell transplant. The CDR3 DNA reads as TGTGCCAGCAGCTTAGGGCGGAGGGAGTCGAACACTGAAGCTTTCTTT. Translation gives CASSLGRRESNTEAFF.